These 16 T cell receptor beta chains came from one sample sequenced in a study of cytomegalovirus exposure and HLA in healthy donors. This PCR relied on a set of 60 Vbeta primers and 13 Jbeta primers. Sequencing was performed with immunoSEQ multiplex PCR; in TCRdb, only in-frame clones are kept and a portion is missing. The sample carries a few hundred thousand clones, about 74% recorded once. The sequenced sample was PBMCs. These receptors all stem from a woman aged 25 to 39 in good health and CMV-seronegative.

V gene TRBV13 combines with J gene TRBJ2-1; 13 bases fit TRBD2. Germline CDR1 and CDR2: PRHDT and FYEKMQ (reference sequence). V lost 5 bases to trimming and J lost 8 bases; unmatched junction nucleotides: 9. The CDR3 is 16 amino acids. The CDR3 here is CASSALLAGGPDEQFF. The CDR3 nucleotides read TGTGCCAGCAGCGCACTACTAGCGGGGGGGCCAGATGAGCAGTTCTTC.

The V call is TRBV29-1, the J call TRBJ2-7; no firm D call. Trimming shortened V by 7 bases and J by 0 bases, and 10 bases separated the two germline ends. The CDR3 is 12 residues long. From germline, CDR1 is SQVTM and CDR2 ANQGSEA. The CDR3 coding sequence is TGCAGCGCCGCGATTAGCTCCTACGAGCAGTACTTC. Its protein product is CSAAISSYEQYF.

The CDR3 reads CAITPDRASGNTIYF. For the CDR3, the DNA is TGTGCCATCACCCCGGACAGGGCCTCTGGAAACACCATATATTTT. This rearrangement joins TRBV10-3 to TRBJ1-3; TRBD1 matches 8 bases. V was pared by 7 bases and J by 0 bases, with 5 bases of the junction left unmatched. Per germline, CDR1 ENHRY and CDR2 SYGVKD. The CDR3 loop spans 15 amino acids.

The chain is built from TRBV5-6 and TRBJ2-7, with D perhaps TRBD2 (6 bases). The CDR3 totals 13 residues. Trimming took off 3 bases at V and 5 bases at J, with 12 bases between the two ends. Looked up from germline, CDR1 is SGHDT and CDR2 is YYEEEE. CDR3 nucleotide sequence: TGTGCCAGCAGCTCCCCGCGGGGCCACGAGCAGTACTTC. Its protein is CASSSPRGHEQYF.

The chain is built from TRBV11-3 and TRBJ2-1; 10 bases are shared with TRBD2. J gave up 8 bases and V 0 bases, and 7 bases lay outside the gene matches. The V gene's germline CDR1 is SGHNT and CDR2 YENEEA. The CDR3 contains 16 residues. This CDR3 is CASSLDALAGVDEQFF. In DNA form, the CDR3 reads TGTGCCAGCAGCTTAGACGCTCTAGCGGGAGTGGATGAGCAGTTCTTC.

The CDR3 nucleotides read TGTGCCAGCAGTGGGCAGCTCACAGATACGCAGTATTTT. As protein: CASSGQLTDTQYF. The chain carries TRBV6-5 and TRBJ2-3; D remains ambiguous. Germline V CDR1 and CDR2: MNHEY, SVGAGI. The CDR3 runs 13 residues. Trimming left V 5 bases short and J 2 bases short, with 8 bases between.

V gene TRBV6-5 combines with J gene TRBJ1-2; TRBD1 matches 7 bases. The germline gives CDR1 MNHEY, CDR2 SVGAGI. The ends lost 10 bases at V and 4 bases at J; junction bases unmatched: 3. The CDR3 is 11 residues long. This chain's CDR3 is CATRTGYGYTF. Here the CDR3 DNA reads TGTGCCACCAGGACAGGCTATGGCTACACCTTC.

The V gene is TRBV30, the J gene TRBJ1-3; D not certain. V dropped 3 bases and J dropped 3 bases, with 12 bases sitting between them. The germline V gene has CDR1 GTSNPN and CDR2 SVGIG (reference sequence). This CDR3 comprises 14 residues. The CDR3 is CAWSRESFGNTIYF. The CDR3 region has the DNA TGTGCCTGGAGCCGCGAAAGTTTTGGAAACACCATATATTTT. The entire variable domain, with the rest obtained from reference TRBV30 and TRBJ1-3, is as follows: SQTIHQWPATLVQPVGSPLSLECTVEGTSNPNLYWYRQAAGRGLQLLFYSVGIGQISSEVPQNLSASRPQDRQFILSSKKLLLSDSGFYLCAWSRESFGNTIYFGEGSWLTVV.

This clone was found once. V gene TRBV4-1 combines with J gene TRBJ2-7; D gene uncertain. The V gene's germline CDR1 is MGHRA and CDR2 YSYEKL. V dropped 0 bases and J dropped 6 bases, with 9 bases sitting between them. The CDR3 has 13 residues. CDR3 DNA: TGCGCCAGCAGCCAAGAATATACTTCCGAGCAGTACTTC. Amino acids: CASSQEYTSEQYF.

This chain uses TRBV5-4 with TRBJ2-1; TRBD2 matches at 9 bases. CDR1 is SGHNT and CDR2 is YYREEE in the germline V gene (reference sequence). The ends lost 0 bases at V and 5 bases at J; junction bases unmatched: 3. This CDR3 has 15 amino acids. This chain's CDR3 is CASSLAAGGHNEQFF. The CDR3 nucleotides are TGTGCCAGCAGCTTGGCAGCGGGGGGCCACAATGAGCAGTTCTTC. Looking up the rest from reference TRBV5-4 and TRBJ2-1 gives the full variable domain: ETGVTQSPTHLIKTRGQQVTLRCSSQSGHNTVSWYQQALGQGPQFIFQYYREEENGRGNFPPRFSGLQFPNYSSELNVNALELDDSALYLCASSLAAGGHNEQFFGPGTRLTVL.

The chain has TRBV18 and TRBJ2-3; 10 bases line up with TRBD2. The germline V gene has CDR1 KGHSH and CDR2 LQKENI. This CDR3 is built from 12 residues. The J segment lost 13 bases and the V segment lost 3 bases, leaving 4 bases of the junction unmatched. The CDR3 nucleotides are TGTGCCAGCTCACCCGAGCGGGAGGGAGAGTATTTT. Protein sequence: CASSPEREGEYF.

The chain combines TRBV27 with TRBJ1-1; D ambiguous. CDR3 length: 13 residues. From germline, CDR1 is MNHEY and CDR2 SMNVEV (reference sequence). The V end lost 4 bases, the J end lost 1 base, and 7 bases lay between the germline ends. In nucleotides, the CDR3 is TGTGCCAGCAGTTCGCCGGGGAACACTGAAGCTTTCTTT. Its protein is CASSSPGNTEAFF.

The V gene is TRBV7-9, the J gene TRBJ2-3, with 14 bases that match TRBD2. There are 15 residues in the CDR3. CDR1 SEHNR and CDR2 FQNEAQ come from the germline V gene (reference sequence). V was pared by 11 bases and J by 4 bases, with 8 bases of the junction left unmatched. This CDR3 is CAGGLAGGPADTQYF. CDR3 in DNA: TGTGCCGGCGGACTAGCGGGAGGACCGGCAGATACGCAGTATTTT.

This clone was observed a handful of times. The chain links TRBV6-1 to TRBJ2-1; 11 nucleotides align to TRBD2. V shed 6 bases, J shed 9 bases, and the junction held 4 bases outside the gene matches. CDR1 is MNHNS and CDR2 is SASEGT in the germline V gene. The CDR3 consists of 13 residues. Written as DNA, the CDR3 is TGTGCCAGCAGGGTTAGCGGGAGGGGTGAGCAGTTCTTC. Protein sequence: CASRVSGRGEQFF.

The chain employs TRBV6-1 and TRBJ1-1; 10 bases match TRBD1. Per germline, CDR1 MNHNS and CDR2 SASEGT. The CDR3 contains 15 residues. Trimming removed 6 bases from V and 5 bases from J; junction bases left unmatched: 9. The DNA of the CDR3 is TGTGCCAGCAGCCGTCCCGGGACAGGGGTGACTGAAGCTTTCTTT. Amino acid sequence: CASSRPGTGVTEAFF.

The V gene is TRBV5-1, the J gene TRBJ1-1; 11 bases fit TRBD1. The ends lost 4 bases at V and 4 bases at J; junction bases unmatched: 6. CDR3 length: 15 residues. The germline V gene has CDR1 SGHRS and CDR2 YFSETQ. CDR3 amino acids: CASSAGTGGSTEAFF. The CDR3 DNA follows: TGCGCCAGCAGCGCAGGGACAGGGGGTAGCACTGAAGCTTTCTTT.